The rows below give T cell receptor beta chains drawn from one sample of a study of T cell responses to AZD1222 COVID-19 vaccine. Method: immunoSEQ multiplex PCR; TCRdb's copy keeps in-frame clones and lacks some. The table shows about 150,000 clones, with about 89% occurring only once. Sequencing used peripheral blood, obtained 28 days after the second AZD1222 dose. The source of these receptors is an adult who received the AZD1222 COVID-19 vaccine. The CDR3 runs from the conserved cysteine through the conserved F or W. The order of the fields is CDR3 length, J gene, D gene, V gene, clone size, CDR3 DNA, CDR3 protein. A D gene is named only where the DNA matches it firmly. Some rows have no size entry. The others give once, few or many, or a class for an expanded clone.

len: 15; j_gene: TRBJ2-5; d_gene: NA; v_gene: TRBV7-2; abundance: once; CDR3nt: TGTGCCAGCAGCCCACGATCGTCCTTCCAAGAGACCCAGTACTTC; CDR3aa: CASSPRSSFQETQYF
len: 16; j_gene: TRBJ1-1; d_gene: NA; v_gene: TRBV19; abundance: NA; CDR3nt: TGTGCCAGTATGGTCGCAGAAGCTGCACTTAACACTGAAGCTTTCTTT; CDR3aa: CASMVAEAALNTEAFF
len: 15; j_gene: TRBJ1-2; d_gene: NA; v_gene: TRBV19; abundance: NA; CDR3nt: TGTGCCAGTAGTATTTTGACGCCCGCTAACTATGGCTACACCTTC; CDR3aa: CASSILTPANYGYTF
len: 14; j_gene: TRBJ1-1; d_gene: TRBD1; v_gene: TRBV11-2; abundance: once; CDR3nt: TGTGCCAGCAGCCTAGAGGGACAGGCCACTGAAGCTTTCTTT; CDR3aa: CASSLEGQATEAFF
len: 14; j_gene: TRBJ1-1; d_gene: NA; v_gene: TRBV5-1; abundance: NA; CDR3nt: TGCGCCAGCGGAACCAGGGAAAGAGTCACTGAAGCTTTCTTT; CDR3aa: CASGTRERVTEAFF
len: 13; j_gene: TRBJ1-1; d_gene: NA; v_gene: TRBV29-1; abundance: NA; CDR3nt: TGCAGCGTTGGCAGGGACTTGAACACTGAAGCTTTCTTT; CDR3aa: CSVGRDLNTEAFF
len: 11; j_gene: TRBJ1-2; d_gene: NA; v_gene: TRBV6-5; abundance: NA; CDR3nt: TGTGCCAGCATGCTAACATATGGCTACACCTTC; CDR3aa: CASMLTYGYTF
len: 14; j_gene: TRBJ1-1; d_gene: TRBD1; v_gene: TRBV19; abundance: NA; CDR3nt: TGTGCCTCCCGACGACAGGGGAGGGACACTGAAGCTTTCTTT; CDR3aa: CASRRQGRDTEAFF
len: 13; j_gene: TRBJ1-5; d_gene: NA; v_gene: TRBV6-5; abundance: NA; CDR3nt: TGTGCCAGCACCAGGGACAGCAATCAGCCCCAGCATTTT; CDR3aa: CASTRDSNQPQHF
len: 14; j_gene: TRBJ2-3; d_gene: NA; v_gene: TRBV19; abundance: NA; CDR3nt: TGTGCCAGTAGTACTGGTCCTAGCACAGATACGCAGTATTTT; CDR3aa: CASSTGPSTDTQYF
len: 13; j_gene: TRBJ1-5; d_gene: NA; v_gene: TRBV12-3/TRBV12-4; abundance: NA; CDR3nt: TGTGCCAGCAGGGACAATAGCAATCAGCCCCAGCATTTT; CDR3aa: CASRDNSNQPQHF
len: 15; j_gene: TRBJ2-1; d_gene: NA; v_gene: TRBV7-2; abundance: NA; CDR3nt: TGTGCCAGCAGCTTATCGGTGGGAACTGGCAATGAGCAGTTCTTC; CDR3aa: CASSLSVGTGNEQFF
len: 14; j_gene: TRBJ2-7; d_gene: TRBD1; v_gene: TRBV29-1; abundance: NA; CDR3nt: TGCAGCGTCAGGACAGGAGGCGGAACTTACGAGCAGTACTTC; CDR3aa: CSVRTGGGTYEQYF
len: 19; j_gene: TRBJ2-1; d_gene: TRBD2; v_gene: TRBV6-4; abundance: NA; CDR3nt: TGTGCCAGCAGTGAAGTTCCGGGACTAGCGGGGGCCCTCTACAATGAGCAGTTCTTC; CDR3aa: CASSEVPGLAGALYNEQFF
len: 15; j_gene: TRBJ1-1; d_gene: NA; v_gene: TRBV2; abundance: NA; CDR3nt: TGTGCCAGCAATCCGTCCGGGTTGGAGAACACTGAAGCTTTCTTT; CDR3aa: CASNPSGLENTEAFF
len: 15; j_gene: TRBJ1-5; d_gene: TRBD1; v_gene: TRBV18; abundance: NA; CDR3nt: TGTGCCAGCTCACCGACGGACAGGGAAAATCAGCCCCAGCATTTT; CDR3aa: CASSPTDRENQPQHF
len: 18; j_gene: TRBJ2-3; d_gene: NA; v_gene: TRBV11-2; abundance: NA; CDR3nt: TGTGCCAGCAGCTTAGGGGGGACCCTAATAGGCCCCACAGATACGCAGTATTTT; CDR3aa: CASSLGGTLIGPTDTQYF
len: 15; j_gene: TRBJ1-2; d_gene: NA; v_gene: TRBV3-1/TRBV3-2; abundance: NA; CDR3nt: TGTGCCAGCAGCCAAGAAACAGGGAGAAGTTATGGCTACACCTTC; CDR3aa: CASSQETGRSYGYTF
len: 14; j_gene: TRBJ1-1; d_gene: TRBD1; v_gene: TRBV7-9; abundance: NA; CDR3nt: TGTGCCAGCAGCCAAGCGACAGGGCTCACTGAAGCTTTCTTT; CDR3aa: CASSQATGLTEAFF
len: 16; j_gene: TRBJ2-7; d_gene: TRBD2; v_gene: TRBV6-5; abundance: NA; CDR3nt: TGTGCCAGCAGTTCCTCGACTAGCGGGAGGGCCTACGAGCAGTACTTC; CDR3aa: CASSSSTSGRAYEQYF
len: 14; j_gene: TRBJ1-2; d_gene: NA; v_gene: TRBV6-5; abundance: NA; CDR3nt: TGTGCCAGCAGTTACTTGGGGGTTAACTATGGCTACACCTTC; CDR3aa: CASSYLGVNYGYTF
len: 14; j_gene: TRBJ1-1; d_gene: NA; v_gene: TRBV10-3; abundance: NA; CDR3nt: TGTGCCATCAGGGCCCAGACAGAGAACACTGAAGCTTTCTTT; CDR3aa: CAIRAQTENTEAFF
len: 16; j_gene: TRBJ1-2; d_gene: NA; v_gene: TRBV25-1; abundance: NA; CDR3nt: TGTGCCAGCAGTGATGGGTCCGGCGGACCATCCTATGGCTACACCTTC; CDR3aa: CASSDGSGGPSYGYTF
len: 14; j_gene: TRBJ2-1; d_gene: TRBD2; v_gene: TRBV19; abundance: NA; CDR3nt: TGTGCCAGTAGAAGGCCAGGGACTAACAATGAGCAGTTCTTC; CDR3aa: CASRRPGTNNEQFF
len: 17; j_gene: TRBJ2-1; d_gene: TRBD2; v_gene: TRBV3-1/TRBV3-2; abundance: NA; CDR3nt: TGTGCCAGCAGCCATTTTCTAGCGGGGGGCCTCGACAATGAGCAGTTCTTC; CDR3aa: CASSHFLAGGLDNEQFF
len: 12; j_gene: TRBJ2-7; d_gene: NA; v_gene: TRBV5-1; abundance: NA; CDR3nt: TGCGCCAGCAGCTTATCTGGCTACGAGCAGTACTTC; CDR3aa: CASSLSGYEQYF
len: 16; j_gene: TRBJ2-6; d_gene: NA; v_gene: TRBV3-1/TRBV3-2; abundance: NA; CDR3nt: TGTGCCAGCAGCCAAGATTTTGGTACTGGGGCCAACGTCCTGACTTTC; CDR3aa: CASSQDFGTGANVLTF
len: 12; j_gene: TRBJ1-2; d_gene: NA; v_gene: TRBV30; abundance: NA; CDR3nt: TGTGCCTGGATTGATGGGCACTATGGCTACACCTTC; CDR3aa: CAWIDGHYGYTF
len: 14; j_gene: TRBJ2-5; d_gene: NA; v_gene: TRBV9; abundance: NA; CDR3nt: TGTGCCAGCAGCGTAGGGCACCGGCGGGAGACCCAGTACTTC; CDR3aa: CASSVGHRRETQYF
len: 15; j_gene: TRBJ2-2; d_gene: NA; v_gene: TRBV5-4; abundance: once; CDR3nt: TGTGCCAGCAGCCCCAGGTCGGGGAACACCGGGGAGCTGTTTTTT; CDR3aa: CASSPRSGNTGELFF
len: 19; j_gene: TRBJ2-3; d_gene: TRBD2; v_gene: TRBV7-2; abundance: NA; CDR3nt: TGTGCCAGCAGCTTAAGGGGGGGGACTAGGTTCGGGAGCACAGATACGCAGTATTTT; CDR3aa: CASSLRGGTRFGSTDTQYF
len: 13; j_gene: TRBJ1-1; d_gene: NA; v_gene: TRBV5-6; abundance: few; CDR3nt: TGTGCCAGCAGCTTTCCTGGGGACACTGAAGCTTTCTTT; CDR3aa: CASSFPGDTEAFF
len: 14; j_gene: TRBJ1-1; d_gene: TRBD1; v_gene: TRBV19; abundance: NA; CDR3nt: TGTGCCAGTAGTATAGGTGGACAGGGAGGTGAAGCTTTCTTT; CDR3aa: CASSIGGQGGEAFF
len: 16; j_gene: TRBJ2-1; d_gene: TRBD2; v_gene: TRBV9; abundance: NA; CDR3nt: TGTGCCAGCAGCGGGGGGACTAGCGGGTACTACAATGAGCAGTTCTTC; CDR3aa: CASSGGTSGYYNEQFF
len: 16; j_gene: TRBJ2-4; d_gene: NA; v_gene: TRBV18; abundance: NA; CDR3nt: TGTGCCAGCTCACCACTGGGGAATGGTCCCAAAAACATTCAGTACTTC; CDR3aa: CASSPLGNGPKNIQYF
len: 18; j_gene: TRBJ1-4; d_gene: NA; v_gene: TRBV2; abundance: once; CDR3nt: TGTGCCAGCAGTGAAGGGGGGGCAGGCCCTGCAACTAATGAAAAACTGTTTTTT; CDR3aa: CASSEGGAGPATNEKLFF
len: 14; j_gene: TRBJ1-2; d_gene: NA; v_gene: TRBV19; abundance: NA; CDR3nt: TGTGCCAGTAGTATTAGAACGGCGGACTATGGCTACACCTTC; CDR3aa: CASSIRTADYGYTF
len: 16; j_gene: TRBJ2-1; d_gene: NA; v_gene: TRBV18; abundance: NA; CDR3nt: TGTGCCAGCTCACCACTTCTGGGAAACTCCTACAATGAGCAGTTCTTC; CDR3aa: CASSPLLGNSYNEQFF
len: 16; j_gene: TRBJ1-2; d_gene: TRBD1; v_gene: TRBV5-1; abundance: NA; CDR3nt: TGCGCCAGCAGCTGGGGCGTCATACAGGGGGGCTATGGCTACACCTTC; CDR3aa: CASSWGVIQGGYGYTF
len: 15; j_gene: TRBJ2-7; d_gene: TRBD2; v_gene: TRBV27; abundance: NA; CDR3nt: TGTGCCAGCCGACAAGGGACTAGCGGGACCTACGAGCAGTACTTC; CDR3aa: CASRQGTSGTYEQYF
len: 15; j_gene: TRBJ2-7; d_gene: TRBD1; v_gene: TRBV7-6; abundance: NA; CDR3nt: TGTGCCAGCAGTCCCCGGACAGGGGGTAACTACGAGCAGTACTTC; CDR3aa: CASSPRTGGNYEQYF
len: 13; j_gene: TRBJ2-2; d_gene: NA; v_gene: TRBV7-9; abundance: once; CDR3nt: TGTGCCAGCAGCTTAGGGGACCCCGGGGAGCTGTTTTTT; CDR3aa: CASSLGDPGELFF
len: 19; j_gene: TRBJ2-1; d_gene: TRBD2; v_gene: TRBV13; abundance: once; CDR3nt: TGTGCCAGCAGCCCGGGGACTAGCGGGGGGCCCAGCTCCTACAATGAGCAGTTCTTC; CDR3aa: CASSPGTSGGPSSYNEQFF
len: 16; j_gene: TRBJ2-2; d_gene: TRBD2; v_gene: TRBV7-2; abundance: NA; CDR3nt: TGTGCCAGCAGCTTATTCGGGGGGGCGAACACCGGGGAGCTGTTTTTT; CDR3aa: CASSLFGGANTGELFF
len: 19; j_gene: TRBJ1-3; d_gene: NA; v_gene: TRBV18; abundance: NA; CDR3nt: TGTGCCAGCTCACCCCTCCCGCCCACAGGGCAGGGGTCTGGAAACACCATATATTTT; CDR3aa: CASSPLPPTGQGSGNTIYF
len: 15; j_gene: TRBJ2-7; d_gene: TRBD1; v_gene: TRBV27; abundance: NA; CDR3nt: TGTGCCAGCAGTTTTGGGGGACAGGAACCCTACGAGCAGTACTTC; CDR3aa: CASSFGGQEPYEQYF
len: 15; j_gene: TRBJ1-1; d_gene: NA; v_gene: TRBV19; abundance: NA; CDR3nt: TGTGCCAGTAGTATAGATCGAGGAACAGCCTTTGAAGCTTTCTTT; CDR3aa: CASSIDRGTAFEAFF
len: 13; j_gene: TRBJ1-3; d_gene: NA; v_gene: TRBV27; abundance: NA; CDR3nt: TGTGCCAGCAAAGAACTCTCTGGAAACACCATATATTTT; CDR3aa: CASKELSGNTIYF